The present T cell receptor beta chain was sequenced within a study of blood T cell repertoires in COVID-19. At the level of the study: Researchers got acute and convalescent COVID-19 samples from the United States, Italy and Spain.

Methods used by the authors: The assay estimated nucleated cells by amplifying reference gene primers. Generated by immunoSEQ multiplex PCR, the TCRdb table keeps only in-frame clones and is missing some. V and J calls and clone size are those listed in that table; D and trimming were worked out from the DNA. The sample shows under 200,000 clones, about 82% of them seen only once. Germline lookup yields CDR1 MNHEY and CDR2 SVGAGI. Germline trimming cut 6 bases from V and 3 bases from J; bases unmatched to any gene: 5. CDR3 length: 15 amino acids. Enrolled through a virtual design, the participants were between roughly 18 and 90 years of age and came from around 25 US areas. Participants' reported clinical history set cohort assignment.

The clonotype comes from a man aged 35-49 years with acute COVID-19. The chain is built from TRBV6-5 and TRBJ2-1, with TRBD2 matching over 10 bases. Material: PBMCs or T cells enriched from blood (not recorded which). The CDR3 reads CASSRTSGDYNEQFF. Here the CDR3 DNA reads TGTGCCAGCAGCCGGACTAGCGGAGACTACAATGAGCAGTTCTTC.